This is a list of T cell receptor beta chains from one sample in a study of blood T cell repertoires in COVID-19. This table comes from immunoSEQ multiplex PCR, and its TCRdb copy is limited to in-frame clones, with some not included. The table records some 100,000 clones, around 90% of them present only once. The sample taken for sequencing was peripheral blood. All receptors come from a human donor in a cohort sampled during active COVID-19. The CDR3 runs from the conserved cysteine through the conserved F or W.

v_call cdr3_aa
TRBV27 CASRGMTPGVYNSPLHF
TRBV19 CASSIIPGREETQYF
TRBV10-1 CASPWDNYEQYF
TRBV2 CASTQGEGTEAFF
TRBV28 CASSGSGVSSYNEQFF
TRBV6-5 CASTGGYSYNEQFF
TRBV4-1 CASSQEGGSGANVLTF
TRBV18 CASSAAGRDSPLHF
TRBV7-2 CASSQTTQFF
TRBV6-1 CASSELSSGSWVTGELFF
TRBV2 CASSPLSAGGLYEQYF
TRBV7-2 CASAWERNYGYTF
TRBV3-1/TRBV3-2 CASSHQQSEAFF
TRBV5-4 CASSPGGGPRSPF
TRBV7-6 CASSFTGQGEQYF
TRBV5-5 CASSLYFGGNTEAFF
TRBV2 CASVTSGGNIQYF
TRBV6-1 CASSEALWSSYEQYF
TRBV25-1 CASSTLGGYEKLFF
TRBV5-8 CASSLGGLRYGYTF
TRBV5-1 CASSSGQGSNQPQHF
TRBV7-8 CASSETGSFGYTF
TRBV16 CASSLIWTGVNSPLHF
TRBV10-3 CAISVQSDQPQHF
TRBV5-7 CASSLGGSYTDTQYF
TRBV5-6 CASSRTGDYGYTF
TRBV5-1 CASSSGGANGANVLTF
TRBV7-9 CASSLEGAKHYEQYF
TRBV6-5 CASRGQGTTEAFF
TRBV20-1 CSASKGKIDGYTF
TRBV19 CASSTKTSGRSEQFF
TRBV28 CASSPQGARGYTF
TRBV10-2 CASSVRFDYEQYF
TRBV6-5 CASSPHRGKDTEAFF
TRBV11-2 CASSPSVAGLNEQFF
TRBV6-2/TRBV6-3 CASSRPTSGRGDTQYF
TRBV10-1 CATRNSGQFF
TRBV4-3 CASSQDRGATGNQPQHF
TRBV27 CASTTSGGRSEQFF
TRBV9 CASSGLPGRGSGNTIYF
TRBV24-1 CATSDPRQGDQPQHF
TRBV19 CASSITGYSNQPQHF
TRBV28 CASRTGGFNQPQHF
TRBV4-1 CASSHKDSLNEKLFF
TRBV3-1/TRBV3-2 CASSQSGPGYTF
TRBV19 CASSRDFRGRTTVWDEQFF
TRBV27 CASSSLLAGGGYEQYF
TRBV28 CASTQTREQYF
TRBV5-8 CASSPTRGSAGANVLTF
TRBV5-1 CASSSDSEPEEYGYTF
TRBV27 CASRQQGAGETQYF
TRBV6-5 CASSYSGTGDNYGYTF
TRBV28 CATLQGARETQYF